One T cell receptor beta chain is described in this entry. Germline loops: CDR1 ENHRY, CDR2 SYGVKD. The CDR3 is made up of 11 amino acids. The V end was cut by 10 bases, the J end by 6 bases, with 12 bases between. The sample originates from a study of T cells in Graves' hyperthyroidism and ophthalmopathy. Researchers amplified the TCR beta CDR3 regions from RNA transcripts. Carried out on the TCR CDR3, a first-round RT-PCR used the HTBI primer set. A single record per CDR3 protein comes from TCRdb applying MiXCR to the multiplex PCR reads. The sample yields roughly 300,000 distinct CDR3 sequences, 15% to 20% seen once.

The gene calls are TRBV10-3 and TRBJ1-1, with no clear D. This clonotype was obtained from a woman in her fifties or sixties with Graves' hyperthyroidism. What was sequenced was blood. As DNA, the CDR3 is TGTGCCACCTCACAGCGGGCTGAAGCTTTCTTT. Its protein is CATSQRAEAFF.